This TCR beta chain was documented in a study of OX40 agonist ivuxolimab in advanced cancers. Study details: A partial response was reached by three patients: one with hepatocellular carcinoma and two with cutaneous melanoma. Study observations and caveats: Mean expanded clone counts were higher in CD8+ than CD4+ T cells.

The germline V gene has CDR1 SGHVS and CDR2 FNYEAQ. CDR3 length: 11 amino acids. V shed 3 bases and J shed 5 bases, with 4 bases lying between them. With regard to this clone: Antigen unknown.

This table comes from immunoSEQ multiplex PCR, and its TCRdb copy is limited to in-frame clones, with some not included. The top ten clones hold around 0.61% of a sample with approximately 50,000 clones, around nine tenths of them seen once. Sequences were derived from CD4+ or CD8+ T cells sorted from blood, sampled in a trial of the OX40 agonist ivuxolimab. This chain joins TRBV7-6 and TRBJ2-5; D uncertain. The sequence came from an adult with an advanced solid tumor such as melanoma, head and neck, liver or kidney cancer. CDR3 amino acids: CASSLDETQYF. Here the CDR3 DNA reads TGTGCCAGCAGCTTGGATGAGACCCAGTACTTC. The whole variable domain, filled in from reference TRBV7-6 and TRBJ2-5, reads GAGVSQSPRYKVTKRGQDVALRCDPISGHVSLYWYRQALGQGPEFLTYFNYEAQQDKSGLPNDRFSAERPEGSISTLTIQRTEQRDSAMYRCASSLDETQYFGPGTRLLVL.